The next 17 T cell receptor beta chains were all read from a single sample in a study of blood T cells in healthy people across ages. Alongside a J-beta primer mix, a sample-barcoded 5' primer served in a second PCR lasting roughly 7 to 11 cycles. From the 5' RACE reads, TCRdb called clonotypes with MiXCR, one entry per CDR3 protein. The sample carries around 1,700,000 distinct CDR3 sequences, approximately 28% recorded once. The specimen was blood. These receptors were obtained from a woman aged 25 to 39 in good health.

This chain links TRBV18 with TRBJ1-2; D may be TRBD1 (5 bases). V was pared by 4 bases and J by 2 bases, with 14 bases between. This CDR3 has 15 residues. Germline V gives CDR1 KGHSH, CDR2 LQKENI. CDR3 sequence reads: CASSLRGTGNYGYTF. DNA for the CDR3: TGTGCCAGCTCACTACGAGGGACGGGGAACTATGGCTACACCTTC.

This clonotype was counted at least ten times. The CDR3 loop reads CASRESTSGSYNEQFF. CDR3 coding DNA: TGTGCCAGCAGGGAAAGTACTAGCGGGAGCTACAATGAGCAGTTCTTC. The rearrangement uses TRBV7-2 and TRBJ2-1; TRBD2 matches at 11 bases. Germline CDR1 reads SGHTA; CDR2 reads FQGNSA. Trimming cost V 6 bases and J 3 bases; bases outside gene matches: 7. The CDR3 totals 16 residues.

This clonotype was counted ten times or more. This rearrangement joins TRBV20-1 to TRBJ2-7; D is ambiguous. The V and J ends lost 0 bases and 0 bases respectively, with 12 bases between them. Germline V lookup: CDR1 DFQATT, CDR2 SNEGSKA (reference sequence). CDR3 length: 15 amino acids. This CDR3 reads CSARDGSITSYEQYF. The CDR3 region has the DNA TGCAGTGCTAGAGATGGCAGCATTACCTCCTACGAGCAGTACTTC.

This clonotype was detected ten times or more. V usage is TRBV20-1 and J usage is TRBJ2-1, with D possibly TRBD1 on 6 matching bases. The CDR3 covers 15 residues. V lost 3 bases and J lost 2, with 14 bases in between. CDR1 is DFQATT, CDR2 SNEGSKA, per germline (reference sequence). This CDR3 is CSARSFRDTYNEQFF. Written as DNA, the CDR3 is TGCAGTGCTAGGAGCTTCCGGGACACCTACAATGAGCAGTTCTTC.

This clonotype appeared many times. V and J are TRBV15 and TRBJ2-1, with TRBD2 matching 11 bases. The CDR3 is 16 amino acids. Germline-derived CDR1 and CDR2 are LNHNV and YYDKDF (reference sequence). Losses at the gene ends were 1 base for V and 7 bases for J; bases not matched to a gene: 6. CDR3 DNA: TGTGCCACCAGCAGAGCCGGGACTAGCGGACTAAATGAGCAGTTCTTC. As protein: CATSRAGTSGLNEQFF.

This clonotype came up a few times. The chain employs TRBV24-1 and TRBJ2-7, with TRBD2 matching 7 bases. The CDR3 length is 13 residues. Trimming cost V 9 bases and J 0 bases; bases outside gene matches: 4. Germline loops: CDR1 KGHDR, CDR2 SFDVKD. The CDR3 DNA reads as TGTGCCACCGGGGAGGGCAGCTCCTACGAGCAGTACTTC. It yields the protein CATGEGSSYEQYF.

The CDR3 coding sequence is TGTGCCAGCAGCGCCATGAGCGGGGGGGCCGGTGATACGCAGTATTTT. Translating gives CASSAMSGGAGDTQYF. The rearrangement links TRBV9 to TRBJ2-3; TRBD2 matches 10 bases. Germline assignment: CDR1 SGDLS and CDR2 YYNGEE. With 3 bases clipped from V and 6 bases from J, the junction kept 10 bases outside the gene matches. The CDR3 runs 16 residues.

The chain combines TRBV20-1 with TRBJ2-1; D gene unclear. The CDR3 spans 14 residues. Trimming took off 3 bases at V and 10 bases at J, with 19 bases between the two ends. The germline V gene has CDR1 DFQATT and CDR2 SNEGSKA (reference sequence). CDR3 in amino acids: CSARAAESSYEQFF. The CDR3 coding sequence is TGCAGTGCTAGGGCGGCTGAAAGCTCCTACGAGCAGTTCTTC.

The chain couples TRBV10-3 to TRBJ2-7; TRBD1 agrees at 7 bases. The CDR3 extends over 14 amino acids. Germline CDR1 reads ENHRY; CDR2 reads SYGVKD. V shed 8 bases and J 0 bases; nucleotides not matched to a gene: 7. Here the CDR3 reads CAIVGTVSSYEQYF. The CDR3 DNA reads as TGTGCCATCGTGGGGACAGTTAGCTCCTACGAGCAGTACTTC.

This clonotype was counted between two and nine times. This chain joins TRBV3-1 and TRBJ1-1; no clear D. The CDR3 length is 13 residues. Trimming took off 5 bases at V and 9 bases at J, with 16 bases between the two ends. Germline lookup yields CDR1 LGHDT and CDR2 YNNKEL (reference sequence). The CDR3 bases are TGTGCCAGCAGCTACCAAGCGGCCCCAAAAGCTTTCTTT. As protein: CASSYQAAPKAFF. The variable domain in full, with the rest retrieved from reference TRBV3-1 and TRBJ1-1, is DTAVSQTPKYLVTQMGNDKSIKCEQNLGHDTMYWYKQDSKKFLKIMFSYNNKELIINETVPNRFSPKSPDKAHLNLHINSLELGDSAVYFCASSYQAAPKAFFGQGTRLTVV.

The chain couples TRBV5-1 to TRBJ1-5; tentatively, D is TRBD1 (5 bases). Per the germline V gene, CDR1 is SGHRS and CDR2 is YFSETQ. V lost 1 base to trimming and J lost 9 bases, with 11 bases between them. CDR3 size: 13 residues. The CDR3 protein is CASSLQGRAPQHF. The DNA of the CDR3 is TGCGCCAGCAGCTTGCAGGGAAGGGCGCCCCAGCATTTT.

This clonotype was detected only a few times. This sequence joins TRBV20-1 and TRBJ2-7, with 13 bases aligning to TRBD2. This CDR3 is built from 14 residues. Trimming removed 7 bases from V and 6 bases from J; junction bases left unmatched: 9. Germline loops: CDR1 DFQATT, CDR2 SNEGSKA (reference sequence). The CDR3 loop reads CSVPSGTSGTEQYF. CDR3 nucleotide sequence: TGCAGTGTCCCATCCGGGACTAGCGGGACCGAGCAGTACTTC.

This rearrangement joins TRBV5-5 to TRBJ2-1; D possibly corresponds to TRBD2 (6 bases). Between the trimmed V and J ends, which lost 2 bases and 5 bases, there was a span of 14 bases. CDR1 SGHKS and CDR2 YYEKEE come from the germline V gene (reference sequence). CDR3 size: 15 residues. In DNA, the CDR3 is TGTGCCAGCAGCTTCGCGGGGACTCAAAACAATGAGCAGTTCTTC. Protein sequence: CASSFAGTQNNEQFF.

The chain carries TRBV20-1 and TRBJ2-1, with 10 bases aligning to TRBD2. Per germline, CDR1 DFQATT and CDR2 SNEGSKA (reference sequence). The V segment lost 8 bases and the J segment 10 bases; nucleotides outside the gene matches: 11. The CDR3 totals 13 residues. CDR3 in amino acids: CSTRGLAVYEQFF. The DNA for the CDR3 is TGCAGTACCAGAGGACTAGCGGTTTACGAGCAGTTCTTC.

The chain recombines TRBV10-3 with TRBJ2-7; 11 nucleotides match TRBD1. Germline V gene data show CDR1 as ENHRY and CDR2 as SYGVKD. This CDR3 is 16 amino acids long. Losses at the gene ends were 0 bases for V and 0 bases for J; bases not matched to a gene: 1. In nucleotides, the CDR3 is TGTGCCATCAGTGAGTCGGACAGGGGGCTCTCCTACGAGCAGTACTTC. Translating it yields CAISESDRGLSYEQYF.

This clonotype appeared a few times. CDR3 nucleotide sequence: TGTGCCAGCAGCCCCCGCGGGGCTAATGAAAAACTGTTTTTT. Its translation is CASSPRGANEKLFF. The genes are TRBV16 and TRBJ1-4; D gene unclear. CDR3 length: 14 residues. From germline, CDR1 is KGHSY and CDR2 FQNENV. V lost 4 bases and J lost 3, with 9 bases in between. Full variable domain (missing parts from reference TRBV16 and TRBJ1-4): GEEVAQTPKHLVRGEGQKAKLYCAPIKGHSYVFWYQQVLKNEFKFLISFQNENVFDETGMPKERFSAKCLPNSPCSLEIQATKLEDSAVYFCASSPRGANEKLFFGSGTQLSVL.

This chain connects TRBV28 to TRBJ2-7; no clear D gene. V was pared by 6 bases and J by 9 bases, with 12 bases between. This CDR3 comprises 11 residues. The V gene's germline CDR1 is MDHEN and CDR2 SYDVKM. The CDR3 is CASRRTGPQYF. CDR3 coding DNA: TGTGCCAGCAGACGGACCGGGCCGCAGTACTTC.